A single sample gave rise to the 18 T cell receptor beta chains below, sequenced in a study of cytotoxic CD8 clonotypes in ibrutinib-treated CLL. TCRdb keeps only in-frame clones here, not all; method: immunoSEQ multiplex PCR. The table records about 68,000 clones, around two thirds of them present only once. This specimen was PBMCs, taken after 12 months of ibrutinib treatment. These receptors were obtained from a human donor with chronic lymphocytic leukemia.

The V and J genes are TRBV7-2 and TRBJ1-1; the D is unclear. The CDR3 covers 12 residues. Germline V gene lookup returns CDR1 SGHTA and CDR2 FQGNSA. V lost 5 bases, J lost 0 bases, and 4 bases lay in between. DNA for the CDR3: TGTGCCAGCAGCGTGTTGAACACTGAAGCTTTCTTT. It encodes CASSVLNTEAFF.

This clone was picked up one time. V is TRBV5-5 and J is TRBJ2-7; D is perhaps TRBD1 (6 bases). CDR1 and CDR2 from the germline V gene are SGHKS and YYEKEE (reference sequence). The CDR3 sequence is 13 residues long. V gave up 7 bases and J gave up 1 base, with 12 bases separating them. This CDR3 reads CASGRDKSYEQYF. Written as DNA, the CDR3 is TGTGCCAGCGGACGGGACAAGTCCTACGAGCAGTACTTC.

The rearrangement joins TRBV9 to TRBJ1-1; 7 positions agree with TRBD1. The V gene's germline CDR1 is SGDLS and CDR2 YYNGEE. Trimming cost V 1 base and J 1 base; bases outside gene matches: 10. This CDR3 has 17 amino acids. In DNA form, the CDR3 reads TGTGCCAGCAGCGTACCGACAGCAGGGACAGAGAACACTGAAGCTTTCTTT. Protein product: CASSVPTAGTENTEAFF.

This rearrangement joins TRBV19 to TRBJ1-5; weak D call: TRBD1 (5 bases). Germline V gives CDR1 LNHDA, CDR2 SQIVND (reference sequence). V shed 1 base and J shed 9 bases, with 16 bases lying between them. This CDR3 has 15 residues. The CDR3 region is CASSIAKGPGRPQHF. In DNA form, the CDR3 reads TGTGCCAGTAGTATAGCGAAGGGACCCGGTCGGCCCCAGCATTTT. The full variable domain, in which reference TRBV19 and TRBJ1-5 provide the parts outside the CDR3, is DGGITQSPKYLFRKEGQNVTLSCEQNLNHDAMYWYRQDPGQGLRLIYYSQIVNDFQKGDIAEGYSVSREKKESFPLTVTSAQKNPTAFYLCASSIAKGPGRPQHFGDGTRLSIL.

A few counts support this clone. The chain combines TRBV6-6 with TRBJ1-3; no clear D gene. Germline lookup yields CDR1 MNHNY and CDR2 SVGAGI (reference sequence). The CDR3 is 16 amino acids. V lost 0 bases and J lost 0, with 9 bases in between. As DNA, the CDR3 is TGTGCCAGCAGTTACTCATCGGGATTCTCTGGAAACACCATATATTTT. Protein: CASSYSSGFSGNTIYF.

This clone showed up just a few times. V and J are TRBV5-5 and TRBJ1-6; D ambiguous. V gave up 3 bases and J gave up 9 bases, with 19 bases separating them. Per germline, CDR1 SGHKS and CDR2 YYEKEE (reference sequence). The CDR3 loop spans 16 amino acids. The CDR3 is CASSSFLVGMGSPLHF. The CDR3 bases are TGTGCCAGCAGCTCCTTTCTAGTCGGGATGGGTTCACCCCTCCACTTT.

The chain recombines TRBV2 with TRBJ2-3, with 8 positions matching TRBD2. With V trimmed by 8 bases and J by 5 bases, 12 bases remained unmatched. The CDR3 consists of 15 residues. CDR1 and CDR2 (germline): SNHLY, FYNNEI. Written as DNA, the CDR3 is TGTGCCAGCCGCGAAAGGACTAGCTCTGAAGATACGCAGTATTTT. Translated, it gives CASRERTSSEDTQYF.

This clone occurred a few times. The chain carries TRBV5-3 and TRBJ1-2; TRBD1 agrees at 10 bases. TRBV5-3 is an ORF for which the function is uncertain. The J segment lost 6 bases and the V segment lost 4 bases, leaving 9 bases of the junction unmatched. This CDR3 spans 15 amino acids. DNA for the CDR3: TGTGCCAGAAGCAGAGACAGGGGGCGCCAGGATGGCTACACCTTC. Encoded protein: CARSRDRGRQDGYTF.

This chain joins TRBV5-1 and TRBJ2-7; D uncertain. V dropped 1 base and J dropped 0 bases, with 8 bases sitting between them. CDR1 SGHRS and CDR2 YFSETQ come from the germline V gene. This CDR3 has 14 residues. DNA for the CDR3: TGCGCCAGCAGCTTGAGCCCCGTCTCCTACGAGCAGTACTTC. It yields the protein CASSLSPVSYEQYF.

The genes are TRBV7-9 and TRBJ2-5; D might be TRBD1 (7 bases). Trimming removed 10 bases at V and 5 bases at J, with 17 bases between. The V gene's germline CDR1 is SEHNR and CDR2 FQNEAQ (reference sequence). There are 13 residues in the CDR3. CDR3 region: CATQGGPWETQYF. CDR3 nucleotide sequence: TGTGCCACCCAGGGGGGACCCTGGGAGACCCAGTACTTC. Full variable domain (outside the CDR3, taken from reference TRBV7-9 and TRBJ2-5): DTGVSQNPRHKITKRGQNVTFRCDPISEHNRLYWYRQTLGQGPEFLTYFQNEAQLEKSRLLSDRFSAERPKGSFSTLEIQRTEQGDSAMYLCATQGGPWETQYFGPGTRLLVL.

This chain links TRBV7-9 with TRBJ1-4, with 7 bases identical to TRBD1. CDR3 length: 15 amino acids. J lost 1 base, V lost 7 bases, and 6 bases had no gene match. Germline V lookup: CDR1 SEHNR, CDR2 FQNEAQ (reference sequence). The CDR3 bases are TGTGCCAGCACCCAGGGGGTAGGAACTAATGAAAAACTGTTTTTT. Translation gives CASTQGVGTNEKLFF.

Here the CDR3 reads CASSVLSNTEAFF. The CDR3 DNA sequence: TGCGCCAGCAGTGTCCTGTCGAACACTGAAGCTTTCTTT. The chain carries TRBV10-2 and TRBJ1-1; D gene ambiguous. The V gene lost 4 bases and the J gene lost 1 base, with 7 bases spanning the gap. The CDR3 contains 13 residues. Germline V CDR1 and CDR2: WSHSY, SAAADI.

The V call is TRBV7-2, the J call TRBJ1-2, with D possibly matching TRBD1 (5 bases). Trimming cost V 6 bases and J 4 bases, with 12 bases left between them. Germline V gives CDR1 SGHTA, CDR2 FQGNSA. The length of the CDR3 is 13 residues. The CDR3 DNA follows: TGTGCCAGCAGGCTTGACGGGGCCTATGGCTACACCTTC. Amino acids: CASRLDGAYGYTF.

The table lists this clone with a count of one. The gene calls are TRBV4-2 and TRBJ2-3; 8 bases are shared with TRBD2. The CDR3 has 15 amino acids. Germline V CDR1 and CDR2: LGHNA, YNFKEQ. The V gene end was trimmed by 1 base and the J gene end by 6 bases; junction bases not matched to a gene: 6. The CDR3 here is CASSQGGSGTDTQYF. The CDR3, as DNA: TGTGCCAGCAGCCAAGGGGGTAGCGGGACGGATACGCAGTATTTT.

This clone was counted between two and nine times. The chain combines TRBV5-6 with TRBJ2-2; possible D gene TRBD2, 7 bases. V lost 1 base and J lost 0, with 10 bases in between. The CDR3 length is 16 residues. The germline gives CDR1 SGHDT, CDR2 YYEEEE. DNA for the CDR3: TGTGCCAGCAGCTTGTTGGGGGGGCCGAACACCGGGGAGCTGTTTTTT. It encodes CASSLLGGPNTGELFF.

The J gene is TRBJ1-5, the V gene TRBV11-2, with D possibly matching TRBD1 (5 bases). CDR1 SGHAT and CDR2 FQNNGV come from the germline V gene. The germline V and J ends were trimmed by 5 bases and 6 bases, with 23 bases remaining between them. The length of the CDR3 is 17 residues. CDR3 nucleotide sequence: TGTGCCAGCAGCCTCGGGGCCGGATCTGGGTACGGTCAGCCCCAGCATTTT. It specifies CASSLGAGSGYGQPQHF.

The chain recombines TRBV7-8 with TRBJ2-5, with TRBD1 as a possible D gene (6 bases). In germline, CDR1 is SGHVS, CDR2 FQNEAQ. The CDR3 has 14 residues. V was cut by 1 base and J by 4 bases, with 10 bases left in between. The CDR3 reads CASSLDRATETQYF. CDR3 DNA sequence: TGTGCCAGCAGCTTAGACAGGGCAACAGAGACCCAGTACTTC.

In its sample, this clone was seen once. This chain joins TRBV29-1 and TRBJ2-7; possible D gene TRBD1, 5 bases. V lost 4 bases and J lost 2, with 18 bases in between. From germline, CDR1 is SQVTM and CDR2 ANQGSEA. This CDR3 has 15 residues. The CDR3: CSVGVRRRVTYEQYF. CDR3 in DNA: TGCAGCGTTGGAGTTCGGCGCAGGGTTACCTACGAGCAGTACTTC.